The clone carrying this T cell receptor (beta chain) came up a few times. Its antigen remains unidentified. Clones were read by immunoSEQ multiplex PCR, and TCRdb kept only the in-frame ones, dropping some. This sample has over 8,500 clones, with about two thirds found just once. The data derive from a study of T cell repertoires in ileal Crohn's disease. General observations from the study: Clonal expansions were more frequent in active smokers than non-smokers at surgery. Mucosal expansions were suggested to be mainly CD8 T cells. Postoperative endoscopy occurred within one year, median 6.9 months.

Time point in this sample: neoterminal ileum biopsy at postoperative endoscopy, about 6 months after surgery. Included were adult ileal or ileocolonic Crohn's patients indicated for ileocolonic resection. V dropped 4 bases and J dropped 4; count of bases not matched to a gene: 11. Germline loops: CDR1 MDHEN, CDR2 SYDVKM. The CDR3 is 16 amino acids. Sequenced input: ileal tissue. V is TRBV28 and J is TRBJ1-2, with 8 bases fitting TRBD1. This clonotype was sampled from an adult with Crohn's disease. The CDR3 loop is CASSSTRTDRVYGYTF. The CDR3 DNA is TGTGCCAGCAGTTCCACTAGGACGGACAGGGTCTATGGCTACACCTTC.